This TCR beta chain derives from a study of glioma-infiltrating T cells after dendritic cell vaccination (dated by TCRdb to between 2015 and 2016). At the level of the whole study: Of the 15 glioblastoma patients in the cohort, all drawn from Phase I and II dendritic cell vaccination trials, 9 were newly diagnosed and 6 had recurrent disease. Patients received autologous tumor lysate-pulsed dendritic cell vaccination between about 2002 and 2013. Three intradermal dendritic cell vaccine injections were administered to patients at biweekly intervals in the arm below the axilla. Survival after dendritic cell vaccination was correlated with TCR sequencing metrics, including TIL content and tumor-blood repertoire overlap. In glioblastoma patients vaccinated with dendritic cells, deep sequencing of TCR beta CDR3 regions served to measure the amount of tumor-infiltrating lymphocytes and to compare repertoires between tumor and blood. The vaccine consisted of monocyte-derived dendritic cells cultured approximately seven days with IL-4 and GM-CSF, then pulsed overnight with autologous tumor lysate. Summary of the overall study and its limitations: TCR clonality showed no direct relationship with survival, which suggests that a diverse polyclonal response may be important. The cohort was small and heterogeneous, only a few patients had full blood and tumor sets, and even fewer had initial-recurrent tumor pairs. After dendritic cell vaccination, a higher estimated pretreatment TIL content predicted longer time to progression and overall survival. The response model built on TCR overlap across three groups was characterized as speculative, with prospective validation still needed.

Selection of patients required sufficient residual fresh-frozen tumor tissue and over two years of available survival data. None of the glioblastoma patients carried an isocitrate dehydrogenase mutation, although molecular status otherwise varied. PBMC were collected before vaccination, two weeks after the third vaccination, and at tumor progression when it occurred. The Qiagen DNeasy Blood extraction Kit was used for extraction of genomic DNA. The immunoSEQ assay amplified TCRB CDR3 regions from approximately 2 micrograms of genomic DNA, or from all available DNA when less than that amount was available. For multiplex PCR, 60 forward primers for TCR V beta segments and 13 reverse primers for J beta segments were used. Synthetic control templates were spiked into each sample at limiting dilution to estimate reads per starting template. Sequencing produced 87 bp reads on the Illumina HiSeq System. As for how the authors treated the data: To remove PCR and sequencing errors, closely related sequences were merged with a nearest neighbor algorithm. TCR overlap was measured as the percentage of unique tumor TCR beta sequences also present in the same patient's peripheral blood. This is the immuneACCESS table as TCRdb keeps it, with only in-frame sequences that have V and J called. A part of the clones is gone; compared with another copy, unresolved V genes explain less than half, and the rest is unexplained. V and J calls and clone size are those listed in that table; D and trimming were worked out from the DNA. In all, the sample holds about 38,000 clones, and approximately 84% of those were seen once. About 7.8% of the sample lies in the top ten.

About this clone itself: No antigen is known for it. The record has no base qualities; no much larger clone is one base away.

Trimming costs V 4 bases and J 0 bases, and their ends lie 14 bases apart. Reading from cysteine to phenylalanine, the CDR3 counts 16 amino acids. Solely the CDR3 DNA is kept, with 48 bases framed from the first base. The germline V gene encodes CDR1 MNHEY and CDR2 SVGAGI. The sample in question was blood, obtained before dendritic cell vaccination. The clonotype originates from a human donor with glioblastoma. Recombination linked TRBV6-5 to TRBJ2-3; the D gene is unclear. The CDR3 region reads CASSSPSPTSTDTQYF. The DNA sequence is given as TGTGCCAGCAGTTCTCCCTCCCCCACTAGCACAGATACGCAGTATTTT.